What follows is one T cell receptor (beta chain) and its context. This specimen belongs to a study of blood T cell repertoires in COVID-19. Study summary: Samples came from the United States, Italy and Spain, spanning acute and convalescent COVID-19. The cDNA or gDNA used as material had been derived from T cells, B-cell-depleted T cells, or PBMCs.

There are 13 residues in the CDR3. J lost 7 bases, V lost 3 bases, and 1 base had no gene match. CDR1 and CDR2 (germline): KGHSH, LQKENI. Authors' data handling: Counts of nucleated cells, estimated from reference gene primer amplification, were obtained. The protocol was immunoSEQ multiplex PCR, while the TCRdb copy is restricted to in-frame clones and leaves out a portion. V, J and clone size are taken as reported in that table, and D and trimming were inferred from the DNA itself. The table lists a few hundred thousand clones, about 90% of them singletons, with around 2.3% in the top ten. Specimen: peripheral blood. J is TRBJ2-1 and V is TRBV18; 9 positions match TRBD1. The TCR comes from a woman aged 55 to 70 with COVID-19, enrolled during active disease. The CDR3: CASSPGTGNEQFF. The CDR3 DNA reads TGTGCCAGCTCACCGGGGACAGGGAATGAGCAGTTCTTC. The complete variable domain, with remaining parts taken from reference TRBV18 and TRBJ2-1, reads NAGVMQNPRHLVRRRGQEARLRCSPMKGHSHVYWYRQLPEEGLKFMVYLQKENIIDESGMPKERFSAEFPKEGPSILRIQQVVRGDSAAYFCASSPGTGNEQFFGPGTRLTVL.